These T cell receptor beta chains were read from a single sample in a study of T cell repertoires in cytomegalovirus infection. Their antigens are not known. A single record per CDR3 protein comes from TCRdb applying MiXCR to the reads. The sample gives hundreds of thousands of distinct CDR3 sequences, roughly 30% of which show up once; 10% to 15% is in the top ten. The input for sequencing was cultured CD8+ T cells from PBMCs, taken from culture after CMV antigen stimulation. These receptors were collected from a human donor in good health (CMV status not recorded). Some clones in this sample may be carry-over from other donors' samples. Both conserved end residues are part of each CDR3. D genes are given only for firm matches. Clone size is given for some rows only: seen once, a few or many times, or a class if the clone is expanded.

d_call: TRBD1
clone_size: many
v_call: TRBV12-3/TRBV12-4
j_call: TRBJ2-3
cdr3_aa: CASSRGQGFEYTDTQYF
cdr3_nt: TGTGCCAGCAGTCGGGGACAGGGATTTGAATACACAGATACGCAGTATTTT

d_call: -
clone_size: few
v_call: TRBV28
j_call: TRBJ1-6
cdr3_aa: CASSTDSRYSYNSPLHF
cdr3_nt: TGTGCCAGCAGTACGGACAGCCGGTACTCCTATAATTCACCCCTCCACTTT

d_call: -
clone_size: few
v_call: TRBV19
j_call: TRBJ1-1
cdr3_aa: CVTSGTPGTEAFF
cdr3_nt: TGTGTCACCTCCGGGACCCCTGGGACTGAAGCTTTCTTT

d_call: TRBD1
clone_size: few
v_call: TRBV7-9
j_call: TRBJ1-4
cdr3_aa: CASSQDPGQGDEKLFF
cdr3_nt: TGTGCCAGCAGCCAAGACCCGGGACAGGGCGATGAAAAACTGTTTTTT

d_call: TRBD1
clone_size: few
v_call: TRBV5-1
j_call: TRBJ2-2
cdr3_aa: CASSREGATGELFF
cdr3_nt: TGCGCCAGCAGCCGTGAGGGGGCCACCGGGGAGCTGTTTTTT

d_call: -
clone_size: once
v_call: TRBV12-3/TRBV12-4
j_call: TRBJ1-1
cdr3_aa: CASRGAITEAFF
cdr3_nt: TGTGCCAGCAGAGGCGCGATCACTGAAGCTTTCTTT

d_call: TRBD1
clone_size: few
v_call: TRBV7-9
j_call: TRBJ1-2
cdr3_aa: CASSGGTGGTNYGYTF
cdr3_nt: TGTGCCAGCAGCGGTGGGACAGGGGGGACTAACTATGGCTACACCTTC

d_call: TRBD2
clone_size: -
v_call: TRBV27
j_call: TRBJ2-1
cdr3_aa: CASSPTPSGTYNEQFF
cdr3_nt: TGTGCCAGCAGTCCGACACCTAGCGGGACCTACAATGAGCAGTTCTTC

d_call: TRBD1
clone_size: -
v_call: TRBV12-3/TRBV12-4
j_call: TRBJ1-1
cdr3_aa: CASTPPWDRLNTEAFF
cdr3_nt: TGTGCCAGCACCCCCCCCTGGGACAGACTCAACACTGAAGCTTTCTTT

d_call: -
clone_size: many
v_call: TRBV7-8
j_call: TRBJ1-1
cdr3_aa: CASSLVRRNTEAFF
cdr3_nt: TGTGCCAGCAGCTTAGTGCGCAGGAACACTGAAGCTTTCTTT

d_call: TRBD2
clone_size: once
v_call: TRBV27
j_call: TRBJ2-7
cdr3_aa: CASSAGSGDSYEQYF
cdr3_nt: TGTGCCAGCAGTGCGGGTAGCGGGGACTCCTACGAGCAGTACTTC

d_call: TRBD2
clone_size: -
v_call: TRBV9
j_call: TRBJ2-7
cdr3_aa: CASSVGDLAGTAYEQYF
cdr3_nt: TGTGCCAGCAGCGTAGGTGATCTAGCGGGGACTGCCTACGAGCAGTACTTC

d_call: -
clone_size: once
v_call: TRBV5-3
j_call: TRBJ1-5
cdr3_aa: CASSMGTAPEPQHF
cdr3_nt: TGTGCCAGCAGCATGGGGACCGCTCCGGAGCCCCAGCATTTT

d_call: -
clone_size: many
v_call: TRBV6-1
j_call: TRBJ2-4
cdr3_aa: CASILQRDRENIQYF
cdr3_nt: TGTGCCAGCATCCTACAAAGGGACCGAGAAAACATTCAGTACTTC

d_call: -
clone_size: -
v_call: TRBV6-2/TRBV6-3
j_call: TRBJ1-6
cdr3_aa: CASSYSILDEGPYNSPLHF
cdr3_nt: TGTGCCAGCAGTTACTCGATTCTGGATGAGGGCCCCTATAATTCACCCCTCCACTTT

d_call: -
clone_size: -
v_call: TRBV4-1
j_call: TRBJ1-2
cdr3_aa: CASSQGTLSYGYTF
cdr3_nt: TGCGCCAGCAGCCAAGGGACGCTGTCATATGGCTACACCTTC

d_call: -
clone_size: -
v_call: TRBV6-1
j_call: TRBJ2-4
cdr3_aa: CASSEVALPKNIQYF
cdr3_nt: TGTGCCAGCAGTGAAGTGGCACTTCCCAAAAACATTCAGTACTTC

d_call: -
clone_size: -
v_call: TRBV28
j_call: TRBJ1-5
cdr3_aa: CASLGAGGNQPQHF
cdr3_nt: TGTGCCAGCTTAGGTGCGGGTGGCAATCAGCCCCAGCATTTT

d_call: -
clone_size: -
v_call: TRBV20-1
j_call: TRBJ2-6
cdr3_aa: CSAPESGANVLTF
cdr3_nt: TGCAGTGCCCCGGAGTCTGGGGCCAACGTCCTGACTTTC

d_call: -
clone_size: -
v_call: TRBV27
j_call: TRBJ1-3
cdr3_aa: CASSTSWDSGNTIYF
cdr3_nt: TGTGCCAGCAGTACCTCCTGGGACTCTGGAAACACCATATATTTT

d_call: TRBD2
clone_size: few
v_call: TRBV5-6
j_call: TRBJ2-5
cdr3_aa: CASSALGGGAKFFQETQYF
cdr3_nt: TGTGCCAGCAGCGCCCTTGGCGGGGGGGCAAAATTTTTCCAAGAGACCCAGTACTTC

d_call: -
clone_size: -
v_call: TRBV7-9
j_call: TRBJ2-5
cdr3_aa: CASRRIPGEETQYF
cdr3_nt: TGTGCCAGCAGGCGTATCCCAGGGGAAGAGACCCAGTACTTC

d_call: -
clone_size: few
v_call: TRBV7-8
j_call: TRBJ1-1
cdr3_aa: CASSLSSRMNTEAFF
cdr3_nt: TGTGCCAGCAGCTTATCTTCTAGAATGAACACTGAAGCTTTCTTT

d_call: -
clone_size: few
v_call: TRBV7-8
j_call: TRBJ2-1
cdr3_aa: CASSLAAGSIYNEQFF
cdr3_nt: TGTGCCAGCAGCTTAGCCGCAGGTTCAATCTACAATGAGCAGTTCTTC

d_call: -
clone_size: many
v_call: TRBV7-9
j_call: TRBJ2-7
cdr3_aa: CASSPGRETYEQYF
cdr3_nt: TGTGCCAGCAGTCCAGGACGGGAGACCTACGAGCAGTACTTC

d_call: TRBD1
clone_size: few
v_call: TRBV7-8
j_call: TRBJ1-1
cdr3_aa: CASSLSRGQGAFF
cdr3_nt: TGTGCCAGCAGCTTATCCAGGGGGCAGGGAGCTTTCTTT

d_call: TRBD1
clone_size: -
v_call: TRBV6-2/TRBV6-3
j_call: TRBJ2-1
cdr3_aa: CATTGVGYNYNEQFF
cdr3_nt: TGTGCCACCACAGGGGTAGGGTACAACTACAATGAGCAGTTCTTC

d_call: -
clone_size: -
v_call: TRBV5-5
j_call: TRBJ2-7
cdr3_aa: CASSPSGGQIYEQYF
cdr3_nt: TGTGCCAGCAGCCCCTCGGGGGGACAGATCTACGAGCAGTACTTC

d_call: TRBD2
clone_size: -
v_call: TRBV6-8
j_call: TRBJ2-5
cdr3_aa: CASSYSGTSQETQYF
cdr3_nt: TGTGCCAGCAGTTACTCTGGGACTAGCCAGGAGACCCAGTACTTC

d_call: -
clone_size: few
v_call: TRBV3-1
j_call: TRBJ1-1
cdr3_aa: CASNQEGVTEAFF
cdr3_nt: TGTGCCAGCAACCAGGAAGGGGTGACTGAAGCTTTCTTT

d_call: -
clone_size: few
v_call: TRBV3-1
j_call: TRBJ2-5
cdr3_aa: CASSQATEGETQYF
cdr3_nt: TGTGCCAGCAGCCAAGCGACAGAGGGGGAGACCCAGTACTTC

d_call: -
clone_size: -
v_call: TRBV7-9
j_call: TRBJ2-5
cdr3_aa: CASSLEGGGQETQYF
cdr3_nt: TGTGCCAGCAGCTTAGAGGGAGGAGGCCAAGAGACCCAGTACTTC

d_call: TRBD1
clone_size: many
v_call: TRBV7-1
j_call: TRBJ2-1
cdr3_aa: CASSPTGTGLRVEQFF
cdr3_nt: TGTGCCAGCAGCCCGACAGGGACGGGGCTTCGGGTTGAGCAGTTCTTC

d_call: -
clone_size: -
v_call: TRBV6-6
j_call: TRBJ2-4
cdr3_aa: CASSLFPGTDKNIQYF
cdr3_nt: TGTGCCAGCAGTCTCTTCCCCGGGACCGACAAAAACATTCAGTACTTC

d_call: TRBD1
clone_size: few
v_call: TRBV18
j_call: TRBJ2-5
cdr3_aa: CASSPRTGDGETQYF
cdr3_nt: TGTGCCAGCTCACCCAGGACAGGGGACGGCGAGACCCAGTACTTC

d_call: -
clone_size: few
v_call: TRBV6-4
j_call: TRBJ1-1
cdr3_aa: CASSPTDTFNTEAFF
cdr3_nt: TGTGCCAGCAGTCCCACTGACACGTTCAACACTGAAGCTTTCTTT

d_call: -
clone_size: few
v_call: TRBV27
j_call: TRBJ2-1
cdr3_aa: CASSLSHTSYNEQFF
cdr3_nt: TGTGCCAGCAGTTTATCGCATACGTCCTACAATGAGCAGTTCTTC

d_call: -
clone_size: -
v_call: TRBV27
j_call: TRBJ1-1
cdr3_aa: CASSLSPIEEAFF
cdr3_nt: TGTGCCAGCAGTTTATCCCCGATTGAAGAAGCTTTCTTT

d_call: -
clone_size: -
v_call: TRBV4-3
j_call: TRBJ1-4
cdr3_aa: CASSQEIGVYEKLFF
cdr3_nt: TGCGCCAGCAGCCAAGAAATCGGGGTGTACGAAAAACTGTTTTTT

d_call: -
clone_size: -
v_call: TRBV2
j_call: TRBJ1-2
cdr3_aa: CAGYGGRWNGYTF
cdr3_nt: TGTGCCGGCTATGGGGGAAGATGGAACGGCTACACCTTC

d_call: TRBD1
clone_size: -
v_call: TRBV19
j_call: TRBJ2-1
cdr3_aa: CASSSTGAPYNEQFF
cdr3_nt: TGTGCCAGTAGTTCGACAGGGGCCCCCTACAATGAGCAGTTCTTC